What follows are 16 T cell receptor beta chains derived from one specimen sequenced in a study of T cell repertoires in cytomegalovirus infection. Each CDR3 protein is one row after TCRdb ran MiXCR on the reads. The data contain 750,000 to 900,000 distinct CDR3 sequences, 29% of them singletons. The antigens these receptors bind are not known. The specimen was cultured CD8+ T cells from PBMCs, collected from culture after CMV antigen stimulation. The receptors here all came from a human donor in good health (CMV status not recorded). Some clones in this sample may be carry-over from other donors' samples.

This clonotype was observed a handful of times. The chain joins TRBV7-2 to TRBJ1-5, with TRBD1 matching over 8 bases. CDR3 size: 15 residues. The germline V gene has CDR1 SGHTA and CDR2 FQGNSA. V trimming: 4 bases; J trimming: 2 bases; junction bases outside the gene matches: 4. The CDR3 loop is CASSSMDRGNQPQHF. The CDR3 DNA follows: TGTGCCAGCAGCTCGATGGACAGGGGCAATCAGCCCCAGCATTTT. Using reference TRBV7-2 and TRBJ1-5 for the parts outside the CDR3, the full variable domain is GAGVSQSPSNKVTEKGKDVELRCDPISGHTALYWYRQSLGQGLEFLIYFQGNSAPDKSGLPSDRFSAERTGGSVSTLTIQRTQQEDSAVYLCASSSMDRGNQPQHFGDGTRLSIL.

This clonotype was counted at least ten times. This chain joins TRBV7-2 and TRBJ1-5; 8 nucleotides line up with TRBD1. This CDR3 region has 15 residues. CDR1 and CDR2 from the germline V gene are SGHTA and FQGNSA. V was pared by 4 bases and J by 3 bases, with 5 bases of the junction left unmatched. The CDR3 DNA reads TGTGCCAGCAGCTCCCGGACAGGGTACAATCAGCCCCAGCATTTT. Residues: CASSSRTGYNQPQHF.

The J gene is TRBJ2-3, the V gene TRBV6-2 or TRBV6-3; TRBD2 aligns across 13 bases. Unmatched junction bases numbered 7, after V lost 8 bases and J lost 2 bases. The CDR3 extends over 16 amino acids. Germline assignment: CDR1 MNHEY and CDR2 SVGEGT. CDR3 DNA: TGTGCCAGCCTCCCCACTAGCGGGGGGGACACAGATACGCAGTATTTT. It is translated as CASLPTSGGDTDTQYF.

This clonotype was recorded at least ten times. This chain joins TRBV7-2 and TRBJ2-1, with a possible D match to TRBD1 (6 bases). The ends were cut back, 1 base at V and 4 bases at J, with 14 bases in the middle. CDR1 and CDR2 (germline): SGHTA, FQGNSA. The CDR3 totals 16 residues. CDR3 amino acids: CASSLDGVGAYNEQFF. DNA of the CDR3: TGTGCCAGCAGCTTAGACGGTGTGGGGGCTTACAATGAGCAGTTCTTC.

The rearrangement uses TRBV27 and TRBJ2-1; 8 bases are shared with TRBD1. Germline V gene lookup returns CDR1 MNHEY and CDR2 SMNVEV (reference sequence). J was trimmed by 3 bases and V by 5 bases; bases with no gene match: 6. This CDR3 is 15 amino acids long. CDR3: CASSLDRANYNEQFF. DNA of the CDR3: TGTGCCAGCAGTCTGGACAGGGCTAACTACAATGAGCAGTTCTTC.

Regarding this clonotype: This sequence may be a read error, since a much larger clone differs from it by one base. The J gene is TRBJ1-4, the V gene TRBV7-6; D may be TRBD1 (5 bases). The germline gives CDR1 SGHVS, CDR2 FNYEAQ. Deletions cut 7 bases from V and 8 bases from J, with 17 bases between. CDR3 size: 14 residues. CDR3 amino acids: CASNGARDDEKLFF. CDR3 sequence (DNA): TGTGCCAGCAACGGGGCCAGGGACGACGAAAAACTGTTTTTT.

The chain carries TRBV9 and TRBJ2-1; TRBD1 aligns across 8 bases. Looked up from germline, CDR1 is SGDLS and CDR2 is YYNGEE. V was pared by 0 bases and J by 2 bases, with 1 base of the junction left unmatched. The CDR3 consists of 15 residues. The CDR3 loop is CASSVAGQAYNEQFF. As DNA, the CDR3 is TGTGCCAGCAGCGTAGCGGGACAGGCCTACAATGAGCAGTTCTTC.

This clonotype was found a few times. The chain recombines TRBV9 with TRBJ1-5; D is unresolved. CDR1 and CDR2 from the germline V gene are SGDLS and YYNGEE. The CDR3 contains 14 residues. V lost 3 bases, J lost 0 bases, and 7 bases lay in between. CDR3 protein: CASSAAYSNQPQHF. DNA for the CDR3: TGTGCCAGCAGCGCGGCGTATAGCAATCAGCCCCAGCATTTT.

This clonotype occurred many times. The V and J genes are TRBV7-8 and TRBJ2-1, with 9 bases that match TRBD2. In germline, CDR1 is SGHVS, CDR2 FQNEAQ. V was pared by 6 bases and J by 7 bases, with 10 bases of the junction left unmatched. The CDR3 consists of 15 residues. CDR3 residues: CASRPGTSIMNEQFF. Here the CDR3 DNA reads TGTGCCAGCAGACCCGGGACTAGCATTATGAATGAGCAGTTCTTC.

The chain links TRBV27 to TRBJ2-1; 7 nucleotides line up with TRBD1. With 3 bases clipped from V and 8 bases from J, the junction kept 7 bases outside the gene matches. CDR3 size: 14 residues. Germline lookup yields CDR1 MNHEY and CDR2 SMNVEV (reference sequence). CDR3 in DNA: TGTGCCAGCAGTTTGGCAGGGGGTATGTATGAGCAGTTCTTC. Its translation is CASSLAGGMYEQFF.

This clonotype was counted once. One end of the junction is discordant with germline, which a read error may explain. This sequence joins TRBV10-3 and TRBJ1-2; 7 positions match TRBD1. CDR3 length equals 15 residues. Germline-derived CDR1 and CDR2 are ENHRY and SYGVKD. The CDR3 is CVIKTGKPPNYGYTF. In nucleotides, the CDR3 is TGTGTCATCAAGACAGGGAAACCTCCTAACTATGGCTACACCTTC.

The table lists this clonotype with a few counts. The V and J genes are TRBV19 and TRBJ1-1; no clear D gene. The ends were cut back, 5 bases at V and 8 bases at J, with 21 bases in the middle. Germline V CDR1 and CDR2: LNHDA, SQIVND (reference sequence). The CDR3 contains 15 residues. The CDR3 loop is CASSLAGPVLAEAFF. The CDR3, as DNA: TGTGCCAGTAGTCTGGCAGGCCCCGTTTTAGCCGAAGCTTTCTTT.

This clonotype has more than one count but fewer than ten. The chain links TRBV19 to TRBJ1-5; no clear D. This CDR3 region has 13 residues. Germline V CDR1 and CDR2: LNHDA, SQIVND (reference sequence). V was shortened by 6 bases and J by 4 bases, with 10 bases between the two germline ends. In nucleotides, the CDR3 is TGTGCCAGTAGACCGCAGACAAATCAGCCCCAGCATTTT. It is translated as CASRPQTNQPQHF.

This rearrangement joins TRBV6-8 to TRBJ1-2; the D gene is possibly TRBD1 (6 bases). Germline V gives CDR1 MNHGY, CDR2 SAAAGT. V was cut by 8 bases and J by 2 bases, with 21 bases left in between. This CDR3 is built from 16 residues. The CDR3 nucleotides read TGTGCCAGCCGGGGGCATGACACCCCGGCGAACTATGGCTACACCTTC. Translated, it gives CASRGHDTPANYGYTF.

This clonotype was recorded many times. This sequence joins TRBV7-2 and TRBJ2-1; D ambiguous. The germline V and J ends were trimmed by 1 base and 8 bases, with 9 bases remaining between them. Germline loops: CDR1 SGHTA, CDR2 FQGNSA. The CDR3 covers 13 residues. The CDR3 protein is CASSLVHVDEQFF. The CDR3 DNA is TGTGCCAGCAGCTTAGTTCATGTAGATGAGCAGTTCTTC. Combining the CDR3 with reference TRBV7-2 and TRBJ2-1 gives the whole variable domain GAGVSQSPSNKVTEKGKDVELRCDPISGHTALYWYRQSLGQGLEFLIYFQGNSAPDKSGLPSDRFSAERTGGSVSTLTIQRTQQEDSAVYLCASSLVHVDEQFFGPGTRLTVL.

This clonotype was seen more than once but under ten times. The J gene is TRBJ2-3, the V gene TRBV7-9; no definite D call. Trimming shortened V by 4 bases and J by 1 base, and 12 bases separated the two germline ends. CDR3 length equals 15 residues. Germline CDR1 SEHNR, CDR2 FQNEAQ (reference sequence). The DNA of the CDR3 is TGTGCCAGCAGCTCGCTACCTCTCGGCACAGATACGCAGTATTTT. Its protein is CASSSLPLGTDTQYF. The variable domain in full, completed from reference TRBV7-9 and TRBJ2-3, reads DTGVSQNPRHKITKRGQNVTFRCDPISEHNRLYWYRQTLGQGPEFLTYFQNEAQLEKSRLLSDRFSAERPKGSFSTLEIQRTEQGDSAMYLCASSSLPLGTDTQYFGPGTRLTVL.